This record looks at one T cell receptor (beta chain) sequence and its context. The specificity of this receptor is unknown. No base quality values were provided; no much bigger clone lies one nucleotide off. These data are taken from a study of shared clonotypes between healthy human individuals (dated by TCRdb to 2018 to 2020). Background for the entire study: The cohort comprised two women and a few men aged 18 to 49 years. For each donor, CD4 naive and CD4 memory were each given three plates, CD8 naive was given two plates, and CD8 memory was given one plate. Each donor's leukapheresis produced roughly between about 0.8 and 10 billion PBMCs. To estimate repertoire size and how much clonotypes are shared between individuals, the study performed deep sequencing of blood TCR repertoires from about five healthy adults. Libraries were prepared and TCR repertoires were sequenced by different laboratories using diverse techniques, in order to increase sequencing depth and limit assay-specific biases. Study-wide findings and limitations: Compared with non-shared clonotypes, the clonotypes found in all four sorted-subset donors had higher generation probabilities. Naive subsets generally had larger estimated clonotype richness than memory subsets did. When a few donors were compared, the shared fraction of clonotypes was roughly 4.8% for naive CD4, 3.5% to 4% for naive CD8, about 2.4% for memory CD4, and 0.35% to 0.5% for memory CD8. Sampling was restricted to blood, and TCR repertoires in tissues likely differ from the TCR repertoires found in blood. Even with the large sequencing depth, rarefaction of the sorted-subset datasets indicated that sequencing was incomplete. Because the study included a small number of donors, the genetic and exposure-history diversity represented was limited. Based on pairwise subsampling, the degree of clonotype sharing among donors was expected to be affected by sequencing depth.

The donors were healthy, HIV-negative adults who had no recently reported acute infections or vaccinations. All donors were Caucasian adults living in Nashville, Tennessee, USA. CD4+ T cells were enriched through magnetic negative selection, after which naive cells were positively selected on CD45RA and the remaining negative fraction served as the memory subset. Blood was collected by leukapheresis, and PBMCs were isolated by Ficoll-Histopaque density gradient centrifugation and then cryopreserved in liquid nitrogen vapor phase. Purity and quantity of every magnetically sorted T cell population were checked by analytical flow cytometry. Genomic DNA was isolated from each sorted fraction and quantified by UV absorbance on a Nanodrop 2000c. TCR CDR3 regions were amplified from genomic DNA by multiplex PCR using the deep immunoSEQ assay. Extracted genomic DNA from each cell subset was distributed evenly across all wells of several immunoSEQ 96-well plates, and each plate was treated as a replicate. For sorted subsets, 200 to 250 ng of genomic DNA, equivalent to 25,000 to 35,000 T cell genomes, went into each replicate PCR. Purified libraries were quantified with a Qubit 3.0 fluorometer, sized on a Bioanalyzer 2100, and re-quantified with the KAPA Library Quantification kit. A separate single-read 150-cycle Illumina NextSeq 550 flow cell was used to sequence each immunoSEQ 96-well plate. On the authors' methods: The immunoSEQ output contained only junctional sequences without quality scores, so filtering could not match that applied to full-length reads. To assign V/J genes and CDR3, sequences were annotated using PyIR, a Python wrapper for IgBLAST v1.9, with IMGT germline references. Any read was removed if the V/J assignment was weak (E-value above 1e-6), the CDR3 was missing, or the read contained stop codons, out-of-frame junctions, or ambiguous translated residues. V3J clonotypes were defined as sequences sharing the same inferred V gene, J gene, and CDR3 amino acid sequence. The percentage overlap between two repertoires was calculated by dividing the number of shared unique clonotypes by the size of the smaller repertoire. Three approaches were used to assess repertoire richness: RTK rarefaction, the Chao1 estimator, and Recon v2.1 estimates of unobserved clonotypes. Generation probabilities for all TCRbeta clonotypes obtained by the gDNA method from a handful of donors were computed using OLGA. The source is immuneACCESS, and TCRdb retained only in-frame sequences with V and J called. Part of the clones is not carried over; for the studies checked, unresolved V genes explain less than half of this, and the remainder is unexplained. The V and J calls and clone size are taken from that table; D and trimming were inferred from the DNA. Here the sample has fewer than 1.4 million clones; around 82% occur a single time. The biggest ten clones account for 0.61% of the sample.

The germline V gene provides CDR1 SGHDT and CDR2 YYEEEE. The germline V and J ends show losses of 4 bases and 2 bases respectively, and no gene match explains 4 bases of the junction. Its CDR3 holds 15 amino acids, cysteine through phenylalanine. Only CDR3 DNA remains: 45 bases, in frame from the first base. The chain is assembled from TRBV5-6 and TRBJ1-3; 9 bases in the middle match TRBD1. This clonotype was sampled from a man between 18 and 35 years old in good health. Some clones in this sample may be carry-over from other donors' samples. The specimen was memory CD4+ T cells from PBMCs. What this sample's cell subset or site label stands for: CD45RA-negative fraction. For the CDR3, the sequence is CASSPGTGTGNTIYF. The DNA sequence reads TGTGCCAGCAGCCCGGGGACAGGGACTGGAAACACCATATATTTT.